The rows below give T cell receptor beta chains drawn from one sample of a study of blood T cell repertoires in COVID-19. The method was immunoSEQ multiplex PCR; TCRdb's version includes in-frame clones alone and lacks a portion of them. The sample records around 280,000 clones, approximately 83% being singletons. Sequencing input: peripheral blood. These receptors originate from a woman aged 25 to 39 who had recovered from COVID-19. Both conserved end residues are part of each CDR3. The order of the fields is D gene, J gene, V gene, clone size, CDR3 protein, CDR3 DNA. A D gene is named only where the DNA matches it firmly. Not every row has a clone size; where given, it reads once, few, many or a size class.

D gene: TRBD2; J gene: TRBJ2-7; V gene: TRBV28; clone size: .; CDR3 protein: CASQLAGSSYEQYF; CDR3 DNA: TGTGCCAGCCAACTAGCGGGGTCCTCCTACGAGCAGTACTTC
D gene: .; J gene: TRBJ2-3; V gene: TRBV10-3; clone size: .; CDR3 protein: CAIRAQGDTDTQYF; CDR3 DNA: TGTGCCATCAGGGCACAGGGAGACACAGATACGCAGTATTTT
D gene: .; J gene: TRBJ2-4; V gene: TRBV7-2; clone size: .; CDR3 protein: CASSSQAWQAIQYF; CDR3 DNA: TGTGCCAGCAGCTCCCAGGCATGGCAGGCCATTCAGTACTTC
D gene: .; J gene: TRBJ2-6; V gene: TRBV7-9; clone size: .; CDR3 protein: CASSSAPGMPGANVLTF; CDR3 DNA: TGTGCCAGCAGCTCAGCCCCGGGGATGCCTGGGGCCAACGTCCTGACTTTC
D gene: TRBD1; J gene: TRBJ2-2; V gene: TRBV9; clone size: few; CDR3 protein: CASSEGAGGNGELFF; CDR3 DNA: TGTGCCAGCAGCGAGGGGGCAGGGGGAAACGGGGAGCTGTTTTTT
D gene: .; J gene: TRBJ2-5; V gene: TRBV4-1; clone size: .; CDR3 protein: CASSQAVGGMMETQYF; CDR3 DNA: TGCGCCAGCAGCCAAGCGGTTGGAGGGATGATGGAGACCCAGTACTTC
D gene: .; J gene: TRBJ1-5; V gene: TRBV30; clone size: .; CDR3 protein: CAWGRGGNQPQHF; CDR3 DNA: TGTGCCTGGGGTCGGGGGGGGAATCAGCCCCAGCATTTT
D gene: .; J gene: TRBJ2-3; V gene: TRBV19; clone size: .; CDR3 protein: CASSTGFGTDTQYF; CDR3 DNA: TGTGCCAGTAGTACAGGGTTTGGCACAGATACGCAGTATTTT
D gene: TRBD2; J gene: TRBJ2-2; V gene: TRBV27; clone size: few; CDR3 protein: CASSLVLAGTGELFF; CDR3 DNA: TGTGCCAGCAGTTTAGTCCTAGCGGGCACCGGGGAGCTGTTTTTT
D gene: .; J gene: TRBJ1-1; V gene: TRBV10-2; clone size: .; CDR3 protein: CASSEGTRFTEAFF; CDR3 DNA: TGCGCCAGCAGTGAGGGCACCAGGTTCACTGAAGCTTTCTTT
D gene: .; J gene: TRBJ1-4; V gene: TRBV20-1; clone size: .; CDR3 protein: CSASEAGTNEKLFF; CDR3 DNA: TGCAGTGCTAGTGAGGCAGGGACAAATGAAAAACTGTTTTTT